The next 15 T cell receptor beta chains were all read from a single sample in a study of shared T cell receptors in the human thymus. Measured with immunoSEQ multiplex PCR; TCRdb has only the in-frame clones, and not every one. The table lists 500,000 to 850,000 clones, more than 75% of them singletons. The sample also formed part of further work on human thymus T cells.

The sequenced sample was thymocytes. The receptors stem from a boy younger than two with a congenital heart defect.

About this clone itself: Other DNA sequences of this sample code for an identical CDR3. V and J are TRBV28 and TRBJ1-3, with D tentatively TRBD1 (5 bases). V gave up 5 bases and J gave up 0 bases, with 8 bases separating them. The CDR3 has 14 residues. Germline CDR1 reads MDHEN; CDR2 reads SYDVKM. The chain's CDR3 is CASSPQGSGNTIYF. CDR3 coding DNA: TGTGCCAGCAGTCCTCAGGGCTCTGGAAACACCATATATTTT.

The V and J genes are TRBV18 and TRBJ2-6, with D possibly being TRBD1 (5 bases). Germline V CDR1 and CDR2: KGHSH, LQKENI. Trimming removed 0 bases from V and 2 bases from J, with 14 bases in between. CDR3 length: 18 residues. The CDR3 DNA follows: TGTGCCAGCTCACCACCCTTCGACAGCACCCCTGGGGCCAACGTCCTGACTTTC. Protein product: CASSPPFDSTPGANVLTF.

The chain carries TRBV12-5 and TRBJ2-5; TRBD1 is a possible D gene (6 bases). This CDR3 region has 16 residues. CDR1 LGHNT and CDR2 FRNRAP come from the germline V gene. V lost 5 bases, J lost 5 bases, and 21 bases lay in between. The CDR3 loop reads CASGTPGHRRWETQYF. The CDR3 DNA sequence: TGTGCTAGTGGTACGCCGGGACACCGGAGGTGGGAGACCCAGTACTTC.

The V call is TRBV14, the J call TRBJ2-7, with 11 bases lining up with TRBD1. The CDR3 sequence is 16 residues long. With V trimmed by 3 bases and J by 6 bases, 10 bases remained unmatched. CDR1 and CDR2 from the germline V gene are SGHDN and FVKESK. The CDR3 nucleotides read TGTGCCAGCAGCCACCCAGGACAGGGGGCGCGGGGCGAGCAGTACTTC. This translates into CASSHPGQGARGEQYF.

The chain links TRBV9 to TRBJ1-6; D not certain. Germline lookup yields CDR1 SGDLS and CDR2 YYNGEE. Trimming removed 3 bases from V and 0 bases from J, with 16 bases in between. This CDR3 region has 18 residues. The CDR3 bases are TGTGCCAGCAGCGCCATCGACACCCCGAGCTCCTATAATTCACCCCTCCACTTT. Its protein is CASSAIDTPSSYNSPLHF. The full variable domain, with the rest looked up from reference TRBV9 and TRBJ1-6, is DSGVTQTPKHLITATGQRVTLRCSPRSGDLSVYWYQQSLDQGLQFLIQYYNGEERAKGNILERFSAQQFPDLHSELNLSSLELGDSALYFCASSAIDTPSSYNSPLHFGNGTRLTVT.

The table lists this clone with a few counts. The rearrangement links TRBV6-5 to TRBJ2-2; weak D call: TRBD1 (5 bases). V was clipped by 2 bases and J by 4 bases, with 8 bases between them. Looked up from germline, CDR1 is MNHEY and CDR2 is SVGAGI. The CDR3 contains 14 residues. CDR3 bases: TGTGCCAGCAGTTACAGGGGTGGCACCGGGGAGCTGTTTTTT. Amino acids: CASSYRGGTGELFF.

The rearrangement uses TRBV2 and TRBJ2-1; 8 nucleotides line up with TRBD1. CDR1 and CDR2 (germline): SNHLY, FYNNEI. Trimming removed 6 bases from V and 7 bases from J; junction bases left unmatched: 5. This CDR3 has 13 residues. The CDR3 bases are TGTGCCAGCAGGGCATGGACAGGGAATGAGCAGTTCTTC. It translates to CASRAWTGNEQFF. Full variable domain (rest looked up from reference TRBV2 and TRBJ2-1): EPEVTQTPSHQVTQMGQEVILRCVPISNHLYFYWYRQILGQKVEFLVSFYNNEISEKSEIFDDQFSVERPDGSNFTLKIRSTKLEDSAMYFCASRAWTGNEQFFGPGTRLTVL.

V and J are TRBV25-1 and TRBJ2-1, with 7 bases that match TRBD2. This CDR3 comprises 16 residues. Germline assignment: CDR1 MGHDK and CDR2 SYGVNS. V shed 6 bases and J 0 bases; nucleotides not matched to a gene: 8. CDR3 nucleotide sequence: TGTGCCAGCAGCTACAGCGGGGCGCACTCCTACAATGAGCAGTTCTTC. Amino acids: CASSYSGAHSYNEQFF.

The rearrangement links TRBV4-3 to TRBJ2-2; a possible D gene is TRBD2 (7 bases). Per the germline V gene, CDR1 is LGHNA and CDR2 is YSLEER. Between the trimmed V and J ends, which lost 0 bases and 1 base, there was a span of 15 bases. CDR3 length: 18 amino acids. CDR3 in amino acids: CASSQDVPGGGNTGELFF. CDR3 bases: TGCGCCAGCAGCCAAGATGTACCGGGGGGCGGGAACACCGGGGAGCTGTTTTTT.

Here the CDR3 reads CASSPEREGRGTDTQYF. Written as DNA, the CDR3 is TGTGCCAGCAGCCCTGAGCGGGAGGGCCGAGGCACAGATACGCAGTATTTT. The J gene is TRBJ2-3, the V gene TRBV13; 10 bases are shared with TRBD2. CDR1 is PRHDT, CDR2 FYEKMQ, per germline (reference sequence). V shed 5 bases, J shed 1 base, and the junction held 9 bases outside the gene matches. There are 17 residues in the CDR3.

CDR3 loop: CARGLAGRNEQFF. The CDR3 region has the DNA TGTGCCAGAGGACTAGCGGGCCGCAATGAGCAGTTCTTC. This rearrangement joins TRBV27 to TRBJ2-1; TRBD2 matches at 11 bases. Germline CDR1 is MNHEY and CDR2 is SMNVEV (reference sequence). This CDR3 has 13 amino acids. Losses at the gene ends were 9 bases for V and 6 bases for J; bases not matched to a gene: 4.

The chain is built from TRBV6-6 and TRBJ2-5; 10 bases are a match to TRBD1. The ends lost 7 bases at V and 5 bases at J; junction bases unmatched: 7. Germline-derived CDR1 and CDR2 are MNHNY and SVGAGI (reference sequence). The CDR3 contains 14 residues. As DNA, the CDR3 is TGTGCCAGCACCTTCGGACAGGGGGATGAGACCCAGTACTTC. Residues: CASTFGQGDETQYF.

The rearrangement uses TRBV2 and TRBJ2-3; possible D gene TRBD2, 5 bases. The V gene's germline CDR1 is SNHLY and CDR2 FYNNEI. CDR3 size: 13 residues. Trimming removed 3 bases at V and 6 bases at J, with 10 bases between. The CDR3 loop is CASSEESGDTQYF. CDR3 DNA sequence: TGTGCCAGCAGTGAGGAGTCGGGGGATACGCAGTATTTT.

The rearrangement joins TRBV6-4 to TRBJ2-7; 9 bases agree with TRBD1. CDR3 length: 16 amino acids. V was pared by 8 bases and J by 4 bases, with 15 bases of the junction left unmatched. Germline CDR1 is MRHNA and CDR2 is SNTAGT. In nucleotides, the CDR3 is TGTGCCAGCCCCCCTCGTGATGGGACAGGGTGGTACGAGCAGTACTTC. As protein: CASPPRDGTGWYEQYF.

This sequence joins TRBV25-1 and TRBJ1-2, with TRBD1 matching over 7 bases. Germline V CDR1 and CDR2: MGHDK, SYGVNS. Trimming cost V 6 bases and J 6 bases; bases outside gene matches: 10. The CDR3 is 14 residues long. The DNA of the CDR3 is TGTGCCAGCAGGGACACACAGGGGTTGAATGGCTACACCTTC. It specifies CASRDTQGLNGYTF.